This TCR beta chain is drawn from a study of CD8+CD57+ T cells in acquired aplastic anemia. Overall study context: The DNA of sorted CD4+ and CD8+ cells averaged around 3 ug.

Many counts were recorded for this clonotype. The antigen is undetermined. Study-wide findings and caveats: Found in both controls and patients were approximately 30 CD8+ CDR3 sequences.

Selection for sequencing was limited to patients who had shown CD8+CD57+ cell expansion by flow cytometry. The diagnosis in all patients was severe acquired aplastic anemia. Therapy had not been given to patients before blood sampling. Investigators profiled TCR beta VDJ and CDR3 from genomic DNA template. Using its own MiXCR run on the reads, TCRdb lists one record per CDR3 protein. The data hold approximately 150,000 distinct CDR3 sequences, with around half observed a single time. Sequencing was performed on sorted CD4+, CD8+, or CD8+CD57+ T cells (not recorded which) from PBMCs. This clonotype originated in a human donor with aplastic anemia.

The CDR3 nucleotides read TGTGCCAGCAGCCCCGACAGCGTCAACACTGAAGCTTTCTTT. Translation: CASSPDSVNTEAFF. The V and J genes are TRBV7-9 and TRBJ1-1, with D perhaps TRBD1 (5 bases). The CDR3 has 14 amino acids. Trimming removed 5 bases from V and 2 bases from J, with 12 bases in between. Germline V lookup: CDR1 SEHNR, CDR2 FQNEAQ (reference sequence).